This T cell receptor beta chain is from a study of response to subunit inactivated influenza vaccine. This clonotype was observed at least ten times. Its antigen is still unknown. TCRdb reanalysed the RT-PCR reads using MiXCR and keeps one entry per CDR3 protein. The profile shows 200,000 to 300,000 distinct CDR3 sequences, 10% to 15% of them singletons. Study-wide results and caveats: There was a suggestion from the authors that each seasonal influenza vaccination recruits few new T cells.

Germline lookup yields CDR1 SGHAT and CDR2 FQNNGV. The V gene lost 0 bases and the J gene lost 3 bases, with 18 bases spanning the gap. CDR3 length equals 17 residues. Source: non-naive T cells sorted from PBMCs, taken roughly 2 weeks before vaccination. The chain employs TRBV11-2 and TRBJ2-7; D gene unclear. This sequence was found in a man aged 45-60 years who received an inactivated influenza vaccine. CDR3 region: CASSLEAPIGLGYEQYF. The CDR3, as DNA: TGTGCCAGCAGCTTAGAGGCCCCGATTGGCCTGGGCTACGAGCAGTACTTC.